This TCR beta chain was observed in a study of tumor-infiltrating lymphocytes in primary liver carcinoma. The study's findings and limits: Researchers found tumor-adjacent and tumor-blood pairs overlapped less than tumor region pairs.

A primer in the constant region served to generate TCR beta cDNA from roughly 450 ng of total RNA. Libraries of TCR beta came from three nested multiplex PCR rounds with slightly modified ARM-PCR. Primers for the first two PCR rounds were TRBV1-TRBV30 forward primers and a C-beta reverse primer (approximately 10 cycles per round). TCRdb itself ran the multiplex PCR reads through MiXCR, one entry per CDR3 protein. The repertoire holds approximately 320,000 distinct CDR3 sequences, with almost 60% as singletons. It was unsorted whole blood that yielded blood RNA, and germline DNA was also extracted. CDR3 length equals 15 residues. Germline CDR1 SGHRS, CDR2 YFSETQ. V gave up 4 bases and J gave up 8 bases; unmatched junction bases: 10. With regard to this clonotype: Its antigen is still unknown.

Sequences were obtained from peripheral blood. The TCR was taken from a woman aged 25 to 39 with primary liver carcinoma and hepatitis B virus infection. This chain joins TRBV5-1 and TRBJ1-4; 8 bases fit TRBD1. The CDR3 region is CASSPRQGMWEKLFF. Written as DNA, the CDR3 is TGCGCCAGCAGCCCCCGACAGGGGATGTGGGAAAAACTGTTTTTT.